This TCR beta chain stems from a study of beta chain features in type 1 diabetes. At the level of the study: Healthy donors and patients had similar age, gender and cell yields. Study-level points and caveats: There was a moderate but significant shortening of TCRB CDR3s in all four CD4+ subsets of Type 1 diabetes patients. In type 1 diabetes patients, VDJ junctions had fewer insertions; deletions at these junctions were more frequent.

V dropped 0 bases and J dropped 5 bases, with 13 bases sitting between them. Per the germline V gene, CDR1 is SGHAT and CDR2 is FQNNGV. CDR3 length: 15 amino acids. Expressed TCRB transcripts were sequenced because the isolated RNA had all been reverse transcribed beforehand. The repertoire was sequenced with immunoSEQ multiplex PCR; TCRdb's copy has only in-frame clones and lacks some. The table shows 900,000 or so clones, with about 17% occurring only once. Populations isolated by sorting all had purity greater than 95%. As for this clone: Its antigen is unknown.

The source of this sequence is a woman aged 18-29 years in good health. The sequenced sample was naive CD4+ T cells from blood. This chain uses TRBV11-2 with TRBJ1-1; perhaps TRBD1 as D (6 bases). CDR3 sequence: CASSLDPRGGTEAFF. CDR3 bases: TGTGCCAGCAGCTTAGACCCTAGGGGGGGAACTGAAGCTTTCTTT. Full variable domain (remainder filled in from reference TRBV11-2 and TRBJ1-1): EAGVAQSPRYKIIEKRQSVAFWCNPISGHATLYWYQQILGQGPKLLIQFQNNGVVDDSQLPKDRFSAERLKGVDSTLKIQPAKLEDSAVYLCASSLDPRGGTEAFFGQGTRLTVV.